The source of this TCR beta chain is a study of glioma-infiltrating T cells (dated by TCRdb to 2016 to 2017). Background on the whole study: Sequencing of TCR alpha- and beta-chain repertoires was performed on glioma tissue, on non-neoplastic brain tissue, and on matched peripheral blood mononuclear cells. The paired cohort was made up of three low-grade glioma patients, about 8 primary glioblastoma patients and three non-glioma patients who contributed non-neoplastic brain tissue. To measure how far tissue and blood T-cell populations diverged, each tissue-infiltrating repertoire was compared against the peripheral blood repertoire of the same patient.

Study-level results and caveats: Only a very small number of CDR3 sequences turned up in both tissue and blood, a result put down to high CDR3 diversity combined with limited sampling. VJ-independent divergence between tissue and blood was lower than expected in non-neoplastic patients but higher than expected in all gliomas, particularly low-grade gliomas. Group comparisons rested on small numbers: three non-neoplastic, three low-grade glioma and several glioblastoma patients.

The germline V gene yields MRHNA for CDR1 and SNTAGT for CDR2. The junction shows trimming of 1 base on V and 4 bases on J, and the gene matches do not reach 8 bases of it. The CDR3 numbers 17 residues from cysteine through phenylalanine. Only the CDR3 part of the read is kept: 51 bases, read in frame from the first base. A note on this clonotype: No cognate antigen has been identified for it. A read error may be the cause here, since a much bigger clone is one base away.

The iRepertoire nested amplicon-rescue multiplex PCR (arm-PCR) platform was used to amplify TCR alpha and beta CDR3 regions from RNA. The input for one-step reverse transcription and amplification was roughly 85-400 ng of tissue mRNA or PBMC total RNA. After bead purification, a secondary multiplex PCR added Illumina adapters, and libraries were gel-purified between 200 and 400 bp. The libraries contained internal 6-nucleotide barcodes that were used for demultiplexing. Sequencing of the libraries was done on an Illumina MiSeq using 2x220 or 2x250 nucleotide paired-end reads. Per the authors' processing: Paired reads were merged using FLASH 1.2.11 and aligned with BWA-MEM to the GRCh37 human genome, and TRA and TRB reads were then extracted. V and J assignment used an IMGT-derived reference of cassette sequences and CDR3 motifs that included pseudogenes. Reads were translated in three frames, and productive CDR3s were defined by a C…FGXG motif without stop codons. Unique combinations of V-J cassette pair and CDR3 amino acid sequence were defined as clonotypes. Reads were filtered by Hamming distance, thresholded by each sample's sequence error rate in mapped regions. TCRdb's own reprocessing of the public reads used fastp at Q25 and MiXCR and kept productive beta chains. For every CDR3 protein sequence, its rows merge into one entry that carries the most common genes and DNA. TCRdb, not the original authors, processed these V and J calls. This sample is represented by roughly 120,000 distinct CDR3 sequences; 23% of them were singletons. 13% to 15% of the sample goes to the ten largest clones.

The sample was glioma tissue, nonneoplastic brain tissue, or PBMCs (not recorded which). The chain is encoded by TRBV6-4 joined to TRBJ2-3, and 10 junctional nucleotides match TRBD2. The receptor's source is a human donor with low-grade glioma or glioblastoma, undergoing nonglioma brain surgery, or in good health (not recorded which). The DNA sequence is TGTGCCAGCAGTGACTGCCCATCTAGCGGGGGCGCAGATACGCAGTATTTT. It encodes CASSDCPSSGGADTQYF.